Sequencing of this T cell receptor (beta chain) was carried out in a study of vaccination and CD4 T cells after COVID-19. Looking at the study overall: Four females and six males made up the convalescents, two of whom were Hispanic.

CDR3 length equals 15 residues. Germline V gene data show CDR1 as KGHSH and CDR2 as LQKENI. Trimming stripped 6 bases from V and 1 base from J, with 15 bases between. As for treatment: roughly 11-day PBMC culture with coronavirus spike peptide pools or control peptides (ViraFEST assay). Within the sample, this clonotype is medium-sized. Its cognate antigen is unknown. Cultured CD4+ T cells had their DNA profiled by the Oncomine TCR Beta short-read assay. TCRdb called the PCR reads again in MiXCR, with one record for every CDR3 protein. The sample has around 14,000 distinct CDR3 sequences, 24% seen once.

The gene calls are TRBV18 and TRBJ1-2; perhaps TRBD1 as D (5 bases). This receptor was obtained from a human donor who had recovered from COVID-19. Sequenced material: CD4+ T cells from blood, cultured in vitro, taken after SARS-CoV-2 vaccination. The CDR3 nucleotides are TGTGCCAGCTCTCGTTACGATGACAGTAACTATGGCTACACCTTC. As protein: CASSRYDDSNYGYTF. The full variable domain, completed using reference TRBV18 and TRBJ1-2, is NAGVMQNPRHLVRRRGQEARLRCSPMKGHSHVYWYRQLPEEGLKFMVYLQKENIIDESGMPKERFSAEFPKEGPSILRIQQVVRGDSAAYFCASSRYDDSNYGYTFGSGTRLTVV.